The 20 T cell receptor beta chains given below trace back to one sample, sequenced in a study of T-cell memory formation after mild COVID-19. TCRdb re-called the 5' RACE reads with MiXCR, one entry per CDR3 protein. Here the sample spans 170,000 or so distinct CDR3 sequences, about a fifth being singletons. The sample was PBMCs or a T cell subset sorted from them (not recorded which). These receptors were collected from an adult woman who had mild COVID-19 (a few samples of this study predate the infection). Cell type and time point are not known.

The chain has TRBV5-4 and TRBJ2-1; 7 nucleotides agree with TRBD1. The CDR3 is 15 residues long. Germline V lookup: CDR1 SGHNT, CDR2 YYREEE (reference sequence). After removal of 2 bases from V and 0 bases from J, the junction contained 2 bases not matched to a gene. This CDR3 is CASSFDRDSYNEQFF. DNA of the CDR3: TGTGCCAGCAGCTTCGACAGGGACTCCTACAATGAGCAGTTCTTC.

Note on this clonotype: A read error may produce the germline difference seen at one junction end. This chain uses TRBV30 with TRBJ1-5; 10 bases are shared with TRBD1. The CDR3 extends over 13 amino acids. Looked up from germline, CDR1 is GTSNPN and CDR2 is SVGIG (reference sequence). This chain's CDR3 is CASSGQGEWPQHF. In DNA form, the CDR3 reads TGTGCCTCGAGTGGACAGGGGGAATGGCCCCAGCATTTT.

This clonotype appeared many times. J is TRBJ2-1 and V is TRBV7-9, with 10 bases fitting TRBD2. V was pared by 4 bases and J by 2 bases, with 5 bases of the junction left unmatched. From germline, CDR1 is SEHNR and CDR2 FQNEAQ (reference sequence). The CDR3 is 16 residues long. The CDR3 DNA sequence: TGTGCCAGCAGCTCCGAGACTAGCGGGCCCTACAATGAGCAGTTCTTC. Translating it yields CASSSETSGPYNEQFF. Full variable domain (missing parts from reference TRBV7-9 and TRBJ2-1): DTGVSQNPRHKITKRGQNVTFRCDPISEHNRLYWYRQTLGQGPEFLTYFQNEAQLEKSRLLSDRFSAERPKGSFSTLEIQRTEQGDSAMYLCASSSETSGPYNEQFFGPGTRLTVL.

This clonotype has a handful of counts. The chain joins TRBV5-6 to TRBJ2-2; D not certain. The CDR3 runs to 14 residues. Germline V gene sequence: CDR1 SGHDT, CDR2 YYEEEE. V was clipped by 3 bases and J by 1 base, with 7 bases between them. The CDR3 reads CASSWIENTGELFF. The CDR3, as DNA: TGTGCCAGCAGCTGGATAGAGAACACCGGGGAGCTGTTTTTT.

This clonotype was seen a handful of times. This chain links TRBV25-1 with TRBJ2-1, with D perhaps matching TRBD1 or TRBD2 (5 bases each). This CDR3 has 13 amino acids. V lost 2 bases and J lost 8, with 10 bases in between. The germline V gene has CDR1 MGHDK and CDR2 SYGVNS. The CDR3 protein is CASSETRDHEQFF. The CDR3 DNA follows: TGTGCCAGCAGTGAAACTCGGGACCATGAGCAGTTCTTC.

This clonotype was detected a few times. This chain uses TRBV11-2 with TRBJ2-7, with D tentatively TRBD2 (5 bases). The CDR3 contains 16 residues. The V gene lost 2 bases and the J gene lost 0 bases, with 14 bases spanning the gap. Germline V gene data show CDR1 as SGHAT and CDR2 as FQNNGV. Written as DNA, the CDR3 is TGTGCCAGCAGCTTACTAACCCGGACTTTCTCCTACGAGCAGTACTTC. This sequence encodes CASSLLTRTFSYEQYF.

This chain links TRBV13 with TRBJ2-5; TRBD2 is a possible D gene (6 bases). The germline V gene encodes CDR1 PRHDT and CDR2 FYEKMQ (reference sequence). Trimming took off 2 bases at V and 10 bases at J, with 11 bases between the two ends. The CDR3 runs 12 residues. CDR3 in DNA: TGTGCCAGCAGCTTACCTCCGGGACTCCAGTACTTC. This gives the protein CASSLPPGLQYF. The whole variable domain, filled in from reference TRBV13 and TRBJ2-5, reads AAGVIQSPRHLIKEKRETATLKCYPIPRHDTVYWYQQGPGQDPQFLISFYEKMQSDKGSIPDRFSAQQFSDYHSELNMSSLELGDSALYFCASSLPPGLQYFGPGTRLLVL.

The CDR3 coding sequence is TGTGCCAGCAGACCCTCGGGACAGGGGGGTTACGAGCAGTACTTC. It encodes CASRPSGQGGYEQYF. The genes are TRBV4-2 and TRBJ2-7; 11 bases agree with TRBD1. With 6 bases clipped from V and 4 bases from J, the junction kept 8 bases outside the gene matches. CDR3 length: 15 amino acids. CDR1 is LGHNA, CDR2 YNFKEQ, per germline.

This clonotype has just a few counts. The chain carries TRBV4-1 and TRBJ1-1; the D gene is possibly TRBD1 (5 bases). Trimming stripped 1 base from V and 4 bases from J, with 13 bases between. The germline CDR1 and CDR2 sequences are MGHRA and YSYEKL. The CDR3 is made up of 15 amino acids. The DNA of the CDR3 is TGCGCCAGCAGCCAAGTGACGGACATCTTCACTGAAGCTTTCTTT. This gives the protein CASSQVTDIFTEAFF.

This clonotype was seen a handful of times. The chain links TRBV6-1 to TRBJ2-1; D possibly corresponds to TRBD1 (6 bases). The CDR3 is made up of 15 amino acids. V was cut by 4 bases and J by 1 base, with 11 bases left in between. CDR1 is MNHNS and CDR2 is SASEGT in the germline V gene. In nucleotides, the CDR3 is TGTGCCAGCAGTGGAGACAGGTGGTCCTACAATGAGCAGTTCTTC. Amino acid sequence: CASSGDRWSYNEQFF.

The CDR3, as DNA: TGTGCCAGCAGCCAAGTTTGGGGGGGGACGAACTATAATTCACCCCTCCACTTT. Residues: CASSQVWGGTNYNSPLHF. V usage is TRBV3-1 and J usage is TRBJ1-6; D is possibly TRBD1 (5 bases). V lost 1 base and J 3 bases, leaving 16 bases between the germline ends. This CDR3 spans 18 amino acids. The V gene's germline CDR1 is LGHDT and CDR2 YNNKEL (reference sequence). Drawing the rest from reference TRBV3-1 and TRBJ1-6, the complete variable domain is DTAVSQTPKYLVTQMGNDKSIKCEQNLGHDTMYWYKQDSKKFLKIMFSYNNKELIINETVPNRFSPKSPDKAHLNLHINSLELGDSAVYFCASSQVWGGTNYNSPLHFGNGTRLTVT.

Only a few counts were recorded for this clonotype. For the CDR3, the DNA is TGCAGCGCCCAGGACAGGGGAGACCAGCCCCAGCATTTT. Its translation is CSAQDRGDQPQHF. The chain combines TRBV29-1 with TRBJ1-5; 9 bases fit TRBD1. This CDR3 contains 13 residues. V dropped 7 bases and J dropped 7; count of bases not matched to a gene: 8. The germline V gene encodes CDR1 SQVTM and CDR2 ANQGSEA.

The rearrangement joins TRBV20-1 to TRBJ2-2; 10 nucleotides agree with TRBD2. The CDR3 loop spans 16 amino acids. Looked up from germline, CDR1 is DFQATT and CDR2 is SNEGSKA (reference sequence). V was clipped by 2 bases and J by 4 bases; unmatched bases: 7. CDR3 sequence (DNA): TGCAGTGCTAGAACCTCGCTAGCGGGAGTCACCGGGGAGCTGTTTTTT. Residues: CSARTSLAGVTGELFF.

This clonotype has more than one count but fewer than ten. The chain recombines TRBV5-1 with TRBJ2-1; no clear D. The CDR3 has 15 residues. Germline V gives CDR1 SGHRS, CDR2 YFSETQ. V shed 5 bases and J shed 5 bases, with 17 bases lying between them. The CDR3 here is CASSTQDLDHNEQFF. The CDR3 DNA reads TGCGCCAGCAGTACGCAGGACCTCGACCACAATGAGCAGTTCTTC.

This chain uses TRBV24-1 with TRBJ2-7; D may match TRBD1 or TRBD2 (5 bases each). The CDR3 has 15 residues. The V and J ends lost 3 bases and 2 bases respectively, with 13 bases between them. CDR1 and CDR2 from the germline V gene are KGHDR and SFDVKD. CDR3 loop: CATSDPGTETYEQYF. The CDR3 DNA is TGTGCCACCAGTGATCCCGGGACGGAAACCTACGAGCAGTACTTC.

J is TRBJ2-3 and V is TRBV4-3; 7 positions agree with TRBD2. Germline V lookup: CDR1 LGHNA, CDR2 YSLEER. V was clipped by 2 bases and J by 1 base; unmatched bases: 0. The length of the CDR3 is 14 residues. The CDR3 region is CASSQTSGTDTQYF. The CDR3 DNA is TGCGCCAGCAGCCAAACTAGCGGCACAGATACGCAGTATTTT.

The rearrangement uses TRBV6-5 and TRBJ2-3; 11 bases fit TRBD2. Germline lookup yields CDR1 MNHEY and CDR2 SVGAGI. This CDR3 contains 14 residues. Trimming at V came to 7 bases and at J to 5 bases, leaving 5 bases not matched to a gene. CDR3 sequence: CASKLAGAIDTQYF. CDR3 sequence (DNA): TGTGCCAGCAAACTAGCGGGAGCGATAGATACGCAGTATTTT.

The sample holds a few counts of this clonotype. CDR3 DNA: TGTGCCATCAGCTATGGGCTGCAGGGCTACGAGCAGTACTTC. Translated: CAISYGLQGYEQYF. This chain joins TRBV10-3 and TRBJ2-7; D perhaps matches TRBD1 (5 bases). CDR1 is ENHRY and CDR2 is SYGVKD in the germline V gene. The CDR3 consists of 14 residues. V lost 6 bases, J lost 3 bases, and 15 bases lay in between.

There are a few counts of this clonotype. The chain has TRBV12-3 or TRBV12-4 and TRBJ2-7; the D gene is possibly TRBD2 (6 bases). This CDR3 spans 11 amino acids. V gave up 4 bases and J gave up 10 bases, with 11 bases separating them. Written as DNA, the CDR3 is TGTGCCAGCAGTTGGGGGACTTCCCAGTACTTC. Its translation: CASSWGTSQYF.

CDR3 coding DNA: TGCGCCAGCAGCTCCGGACTAGCGGGGGGCATGGTAGACAATGAGCAGTTCTTC. The encoded protein is CASSSGLAGGMVDNEQFF. This chain joins TRBV5-1 and TRBJ2-1; 14 nucleotides line up with TRBD2. Per the germline V gene, CDR1 is SGHRS and CDR2 is YFSETQ. The junction had 10 bases not matched to a gene; V was cut back by 3 bases and J by 5 bases. The CDR3 is 18 residues long.